The 10 T cell receptor beta chains below all came from one sample that was sequenced in a study of blood T cell repertoires in COVID-19. Only in-frame clones appear in the TCRdb table, and some are missing; sequencing was by immunoSEQ multiplex PCR. The sample carries under 150,000 clones, around 83% recorded once. Material: peripheral blood. The receptors derive from a man aged 40-49 years with active or convalescent COVID-19.

The V call is TRBV18, the J call TRBJ1-1; 7 positions agree with TRBD1. This CDR3 is 15 amino acids long. Germline lookup yields CDR1 KGHSH and CDR2 LQKENI. V dropped 1 base and J dropped 4; count of bases not matched to a gene: 6. The CDR3 DNA reads as TGTGCCAGCTCACCACAGGGGGCGCAAGGCACTGAAGCTTTCTTT. Protein: CASSPQGAQGTEAFF.

The V and J genes are TRBV11-1 and TRBJ2-7; TRBD2 matches 12 bases. The CDR3 sequence is 16 residues long. The germline V gene has CDR1 SGHAT and CDR2 FQDESV (reference sequence). With V trimmed by 3 bases and J by 0 bases, 3 bases remained unmatched. CDR3: CASSLASGGVSYEQYF. In DNA form, the CDR3 reads TGTGCCAGCAGCTTGGCTAGCGGGGGGGTCTCCTACGAGCAGTACTTC.

V and J are TRBV6-2 or TRBV6-3 and TRBJ1-2, with 7 bases lining up with TRBD1. There are 13 residues in the CDR3. From germline, CDR1 is MNHEY and CDR2 SVGEGT. Trimming removed 6 bases from V and 8 bases from J; junction bases left unmatched: 9. The CDR3 is CASSLTGYGGYTF. Written as DNA, the CDR3 is TGTGCCAGCAGCTTGACAGGGTATGGCGGCTACACCTTC.

The chain couples TRBV6-5 to TRBJ1-6; no definite D call. The CDR3 spans 14 residues. Germline loops: CDR1 MNHEY, CDR2 SVGAGI. Deletions cut 7 bases from V and 7 bases from J, with 14 bases between. The CDR3 DNA follows: TGTGCCAGCAAGGGAGAGTCTGAAAATTCACCCCTCCACTTT. It specifies CASKGESENSPLHF.

This clone was observed a handful of times. The chain combines TRBV10-2 with TRBJ1-6, with D uncertain. Germline V gene sequence: CDR1 WSHSY, CDR2 SAAADI. The ends were cut back, 2 bases at V and 6 bases at J, with 20 bases in the middle. The CDR3 is 18 amino acids. For the CDR3, the DNA is TGCGCCAGCAGTGAGACAGAACCGGAAAACAGAATTAATTCACCCCTCCACTTT. Amino acids: CASSETEPENRINSPLHF.

The chain combines TRBV4-1 with TRBJ1-6; D is unresolved. CDR3 length equals 13 residues. V was clipped by 1 base and J by 10 bases, with 8 bases between them. Per germline, CDR1 MGHRA and CDR2 YSYEKL. The DNA of the CDR3 is TGCGCCAGCAGCCAAGGAGGGTACTCACCCCTCCACTTT. Protein: CASSQGGYSPLHF.

This chain links TRBV10-3 with TRBJ2-7; 7 positions agree with TRBD1. The J segment lost 5 bases and the V segment lost 9 bases, leaving 16 bases of the junction unmatched. The CDR3 totals 15 residues. Germline V gives CDR1 ENHRY, CDR2 SYGVKD. The CDR3 is CAILEKGGAFDEQYF. In DNA form, the CDR3 reads TGTGCCATACTAGAAAAAGGGGGCGCGTTCGACGAGCAGTACTTC.

The chain links TRBV4-1 to TRBJ2-7, with D uncertain. V lost 2 bases, J lost 0 bases, and 11 bases lay in between. Germline V lookup: CDR1 MGHRA, CDR2 YSYEKL. The CDR3 covers 15 residues. For the CDR3, the DNA is TGCGCCAGCAGCCAAACTGACTCCTACTCCTACGAGCAGTACTTC. Its protein product is CASSQTDSYSYEQYF.

The chain couples TRBV24-1 to TRBJ1-4, with TRBD1 matching over 8 bases. Germline values: CDR1 KGHDR, CDR2 SFDVKD. V was pared by 0 bases and J by 5 bases, with 7 bases of the junction left unmatched. CDR3 length: 17 residues. The DNA for the CDR3 is TGTGCCACCAGTGATTTGAAGAACCAGGGGGCCAATGAAAAACTGTTTTTT. It specifies CATSDLKNQGANEKLFF.

This chain uses TRBV5-1 with TRBJ2-1; TRBD1 agrees at 9 bases. With 4 bases clipped from V and 7 bases from J, the junction kept 9 bases outside the gene matches. The CDR3 has 15 residues. Germline CDR1 reads SGHRS; CDR2 reads YFSETQ. The CDR3, as DNA: TGCGCCAGCAGCGTACGGGACAGGGTAGCGAATGAGCAGTTCTTC. Its protein is CASSVRDRVANEQFF. Combining the CDR3 with reference TRBV5-1 and TRBJ2-1 gives the whole variable domain KAGVTQTPRYLIKTRGQQVTLSCSPISGHRSVSWYQQTPGQGLQFLFEYFSETQRNKGNFPGRFSGRQFSNSRSEMNVSTLELGDSALYLCASSVRDRVANEQFFGPGTRLTVL.